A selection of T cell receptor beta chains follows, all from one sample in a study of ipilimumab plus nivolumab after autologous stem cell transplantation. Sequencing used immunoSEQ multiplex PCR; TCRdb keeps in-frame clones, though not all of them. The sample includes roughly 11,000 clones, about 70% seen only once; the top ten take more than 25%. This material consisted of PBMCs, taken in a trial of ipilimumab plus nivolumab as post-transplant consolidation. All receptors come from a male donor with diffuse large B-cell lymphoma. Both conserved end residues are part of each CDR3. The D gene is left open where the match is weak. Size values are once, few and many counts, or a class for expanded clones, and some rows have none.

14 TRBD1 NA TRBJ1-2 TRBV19 CASSNRDRSFGYTF TGTGCCAGTAGTAACCGGGACAGATCCTTTGGCTACACCTTC
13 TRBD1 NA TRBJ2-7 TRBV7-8 CASSQGGGYEQYF TGTGCCAGCAGCCAAGGGGGCGGGTACGAGCAGTACTTC
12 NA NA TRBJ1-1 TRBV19 CASSMGYTEAFF TGTGCCAGTAGTATGGGGTACACTGAAGCTTTCTTT
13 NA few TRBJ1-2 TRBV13 CASSPGSGNGYTF TGTGCCAGCAGCCCCGGGTCAGGTAACGGCTACACCTTC
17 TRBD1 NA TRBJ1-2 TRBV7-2 CASSTGTGGTANYGYTF TGTGCCAGCAGCACCGGGACAGGGGGCACGGCTAACTATGGCTACACCTTC
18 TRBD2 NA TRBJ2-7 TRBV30 CAWSASGTSGGRAYEQYF TGTGCCTGGAGTGCCTCCGGGACTAGCGGGGGGCGCGCCTACGAGCAGTACTTC
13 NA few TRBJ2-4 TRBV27 CASSFSQKNIQYF TGTGCCAGCAGTTTCTCACAGAAAAACATTCAGTACTTC
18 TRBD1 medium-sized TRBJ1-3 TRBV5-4 CASSPDTTGLGSGNTIYF TGTGCCAGCAGCCCTGATACGACAGGGCTGGGCTCTGGAAACACCATATATTTT
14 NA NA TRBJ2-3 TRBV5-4 CASSLVDTTDTQYF TGTGCCAGCAGCTTGGTGGATACCACAGATACGCAGTATTTT
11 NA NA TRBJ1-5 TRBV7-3 CASYPCQPQHF TGTGCCAGCTACCCATGTCAGCCCCAGCATTTT
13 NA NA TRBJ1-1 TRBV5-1 CASSLAVYTEAFF TGCGCCAGCAGCTTGGCTGTTTACACTGAAGCTTTCTTT
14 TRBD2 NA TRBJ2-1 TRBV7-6 CASTRLAGDNEQFF TGTGCCAGCACGCGACTAGCGGGGGACAATGAGCAGTTCTTC
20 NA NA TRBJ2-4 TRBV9 CASSVGVASFGTGAKNIQYF TGTGCCAGCAGCGTGGGTGTTGCGTCTTTCGGGACTGGAGCCAAAAACATTCAGTACTTC
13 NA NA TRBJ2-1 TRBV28 CASSPEGRDEQFF TGTGCCAGCAGTCCCGAAGGACGGGATGAGCAGTTCTTC
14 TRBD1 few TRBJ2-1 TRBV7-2 CASSLWDRGGEQFF TGTGCCAGCAGCTTATGGGACAGGGGAGGCGAGCAGTTCTTC
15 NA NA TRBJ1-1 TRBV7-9 CASSPTGQRNTEAFF TGTGCCAGCAGTCCGACAGGACAGAGGAACACTGAAGCTTTCTTT
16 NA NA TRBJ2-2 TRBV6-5 CASSYSTGGGTGELFF TGTGCCAGCAGTTACTCCACGGGGGGCGGCACCGGGGAGCTGTTTTTT